A selection of T cell receptor beta chains follows, all from one sample in a study of control samples from healthy donors and cancer patients. Here immunoSEQ multiplex PCR was the method, and the copy in TCRdb shows in-frame clones only, minus some. The profile shows 200,000 or so clones, around 94% of them singletons. The material sequenced was blood. Every receptor here comes from a man in his forties or fifties in good health. Both conserved end residues are part of each CDR3. Fields, in order: J gene, D gene, V gene, clone size, CDR3 protein, CDR3 DNA. D genes are given only for firm matches. A row's size may be missing; if present it is once, few, many or a size class.

j_gene: TRBJ2-5; d_gene: .; v_gene: TRBV7-2; abundance: .; CDR3aa: CASKAAGTETQYF; CDR3nt: TGTGCCAGCAAGGCGGCGGGGACGGAGACCCAGTACTTC
j_gene: TRBJ1-2; d_gene: .; v_gene: TRBV7-2; abundance: .; CDR3aa: CASSFTGGGYTF; CDR3nt: TGTGCCAGCAGCTTTACGGGAGGAGGCTACACCTTC
j_gene: TRBJ1-2; d_gene: .; v_gene: TRBV29-1; abundance: few; CDR3aa: CSVEKPNGGYTF; CDR3nt: TGCAGCGTTGAAAAGCCGAATGGGGGCTACACCTTC
j_gene: TRBJ1-3; d_gene: TRBD1; v_gene: TRBV7-9; abundance: .; CDR3aa: CASSLNLDRVGNTIYF; CDR3nt: TGTGCCAGCAGCTTAAACCTCGACAGGGTTGGAAACACCATATATTTT
j_gene: TRBJ2-3; d_gene: .; v_gene: TRBV2; abundance: few; CDR3aa: CASSEEQPTPLDTQYF; CDR3nt: TGTGCCAGCAGTGAGGAGCAGCCCACCCCTTTGGATACGCAGTATTTT
j_gene: TRBJ1-1; d_gene: .; v_gene: TRBV6-2/TRBV6-3; abundance: .; CDR3aa: CASSYGSAGETEAFF; CDR3nt: TGTGCCAGCAGTTACGGGTCGGCAGGGGAGACTGAAGCTTTCTTT
j_gene: TRBJ1-1; d_gene: TRBD1; v_gene: TRBV5-1; abundance: .; CDR3aa: CASSGSDRGGTEAFF; CDR3nt: TGCGCCAGCAGCGGGTCGGACAGGGGCGGGACTGAAGCTTTCTTT
j_gene: TRBJ2-3; d_gene: .; v_gene: TRBV5-1; abundance: .; CDR3aa: CASSLGSADTQYF; CDR3nt: TGCGCCAGCAGCTTGGGTAGCGCAGATACGCAGTATTTT
j_gene: TRBJ2-1; d_gene: .; v_gene: TRBV7-6; abundance: few; CDR3aa: CASSSTSFGSTNEQFF; CDR3nt: TGTGCCAGCAGCTCAACCTCGTTCGGGAGTACCAATGAGCAGTTCTTC
j_gene: TRBJ2-1; d_gene: TRBD1; v_gene: TRBV29-1; abundance: .; CDR3aa: CSVEGSGTVPPDEQFF; CDR3nt: TGCAGCGTTGAAGGCTCCGGGACAGTACCACCGGATGAGCAGTTCTTC
j_gene: TRBJ2-1; d_gene: .; v_gene: TRBV4-2; abundance: once; CDR3aa: CASSQDRAGYNEQFF; CDR3nt: TGTGCCAGCAGCCAAGATCGGGCGGGATACAATGAGCAGTTCTTC
j_gene: TRBJ2-1; d_gene: .; v_gene: TRBV29-1; abundance: .; CDR3aa: CSVGDNEQFF; CDR3nt: TGCAGCGTAGGGGATAATGAGCAGTTCTTC
j_gene: TRBJ2-7; d_gene: TRBD1; v_gene: TRBV6-2/TRBV6-3; abundance: once; CDR3aa: CASSRGHNEQYF; CDR3nt: TGTGCCAGCAGCAGGGGGCACAACGAGCAGTACTTC
j_gene: TRBJ2-5; d_gene: TRBD1; v_gene: TRBV10-2; abundance: few; CDR3aa: CASSPEGQGPETQYF; CDR3nt: TGCGCCAGCAGCCCCGAGGGACAGGGTCCGGAGACCCAGTACTTC
j_gene: TRBJ2-5; d_gene: TRBD1; v_gene: TRBV5-1; abundance: .; CDR3aa: CASSLAGTAEETQYF; CDR3nt: TGCGCCAGCAGCTTGGCTGGGACAGCCGAAGAGACCCAGTACTTC
j_gene: TRBJ1-1; d_gene: TRBD1; v_gene: TRBV6-5; abundance: .; CDR3aa: CASSRQGSNTEAFF; CDR3nt: TGTGCCAGCAGTAGACAGGGTTCAAACACTGAAGCTTTCTTT
j_gene: TRBJ2-6; d_gene: .; v_gene: TRBV6-5; abundance: once; CDR3aa: CASSLTGLAGANVLTF; CDR3nt: TGTGCCAGCAGTTTAACAGGGTTGGCTGGGGCCAACGTCCTGACTTTC
j_gene: TRBJ1-1; d_gene: .; v_gene: TRBV19; abundance: .; CDR3aa: CASSIDPDRAAFF; CDR3nt: TGTGCCAGTAGTATAGACCCGGACCGGGCAGCTTTCTTT
j_gene: TRBJ1-2; d_gene: TRBD1; v_gene: TRBV24-1; abundance: .; CDR3aa: CATSGPGQGGKDYGYTF; CDR3nt: TGTGCCACCAGTGGTCCGGGACAGGGGGGGAAGGACTATGGCTACACCTTC
j_gene: TRBJ2-7; d_gene: .; v_gene: TRBV28; abundance: .; CDR3aa: CASRPTGSYEQYF; CDR3nt: TGTGCCAGCAGGCCGACAGGATCCTACGAGCAGTACTTC
j_gene: TRBJ1-3; d_gene: TRBD1; v_gene: TRBV7-6; abundance: once; CDR3aa: CASSLQGADLNTIYF; CDR3nt: TGTGCCAGCAGCCTACAGGGGGCGGACTTGAACACCATATATTTT
j_gene: TRBJ1-3; d_gene: .; v_gene: TRBV28; abundance: .; CDR3aa: CASTLPSLGGNTIYF; CDR3nt: TGTGCCAGCACCTTACCATCCTTAGGTGGAAACACCATATATTTT
j_gene: TRBJ2-4; d_gene: .; v_gene: TRBV29-1; abundance: .; CDR3aa: CSVEEGSDIQYF; CDR3nt: TGCAGCGTAGAGGAAGGCAGCGACATTCAGTACTTC
j_gene: TRBJ1-1; d_gene: .; v_gene: TRBV6-4; abundance: .; CDR3aa: CASSYRGGTEAFF; CDR3nt: TGTGCCAGCAGTTATAGGGGTGGCACTGAAGCTTTCTTT
j_gene: TRBJ1-5; d_gene: TRBD1; v_gene: TRBV2; abundance: .; CDR3aa: CASSPRRPGTGGSNNQPQHF; CDR3nt: TGTGCCAGCAGCCCCCGTAGGCCCGGGACAGGGGGTTCGAACAATCAGCCCCAGCATTTT
j_gene: TRBJ2-3; d_gene: .; v_gene: TRBV9; abundance: .; CDR3aa: CASSGGVRDTQYF; CDR3nt: TGTGCCAGCAGCGGAGGGGTGAGGGATACGCAGTATTTT
j_gene: TRBJ2-4; d_gene: .; v_gene: TRBV28; abundance: .; CDR3aa: CASSLSSGSPRYIQYF; CDR3nt: TGTGCCAGCAGTTTATCTTCCGGGTCCCCCAGGTACATTCAGTACTTC
j_gene: TRBJ1-1; d_gene: .; v_gene: TRBV19; abundance: .; CDR3aa: CASSIERAGNTEAFF; CDR3nt: TGTGCCAGTAGTATAGAGAGGGCGGGGAACACTGAAGCTTTCTTT
j_gene: TRBJ1-1; d_gene: .; v_gene: TRBV19; abundance: .; CDR3aa: CASSIDRVGAEAFF; CDR3nt: TGTGCCAGTAGTATAGATCGGGTGGGGGCGGAAGCTTTCTTT
j_gene: TRBJ1-5; d_gene: .; v_gene: TRBV28; abundance: .; CDR3aa: CASSLWGFQPQHF; CDR3nt: TGTGCCAGCAGCTTGTGGGGGTTCCAGCCCCAGCATTTT
j_gene: TRBJ1-5; d_gene: .; v_gene: TRBV7-2; abundance: .; CDR3aa: CASKPNSNQPQHF; CDR3nt: TGTGCCAGCAAGCCTAATAGCAATCAGCCCCAGCATTTT
j_gene: TRBJ1-6; d_gene: .; v_gene: TRBV9; abundance: .; CDR3aa: CASSARPPGQGNSPLHF; CDR3nt: TGTGCCAGCAGCGCCCGCCCGCCAGGGCAAGGAAATTCACCCCTCCACTTT